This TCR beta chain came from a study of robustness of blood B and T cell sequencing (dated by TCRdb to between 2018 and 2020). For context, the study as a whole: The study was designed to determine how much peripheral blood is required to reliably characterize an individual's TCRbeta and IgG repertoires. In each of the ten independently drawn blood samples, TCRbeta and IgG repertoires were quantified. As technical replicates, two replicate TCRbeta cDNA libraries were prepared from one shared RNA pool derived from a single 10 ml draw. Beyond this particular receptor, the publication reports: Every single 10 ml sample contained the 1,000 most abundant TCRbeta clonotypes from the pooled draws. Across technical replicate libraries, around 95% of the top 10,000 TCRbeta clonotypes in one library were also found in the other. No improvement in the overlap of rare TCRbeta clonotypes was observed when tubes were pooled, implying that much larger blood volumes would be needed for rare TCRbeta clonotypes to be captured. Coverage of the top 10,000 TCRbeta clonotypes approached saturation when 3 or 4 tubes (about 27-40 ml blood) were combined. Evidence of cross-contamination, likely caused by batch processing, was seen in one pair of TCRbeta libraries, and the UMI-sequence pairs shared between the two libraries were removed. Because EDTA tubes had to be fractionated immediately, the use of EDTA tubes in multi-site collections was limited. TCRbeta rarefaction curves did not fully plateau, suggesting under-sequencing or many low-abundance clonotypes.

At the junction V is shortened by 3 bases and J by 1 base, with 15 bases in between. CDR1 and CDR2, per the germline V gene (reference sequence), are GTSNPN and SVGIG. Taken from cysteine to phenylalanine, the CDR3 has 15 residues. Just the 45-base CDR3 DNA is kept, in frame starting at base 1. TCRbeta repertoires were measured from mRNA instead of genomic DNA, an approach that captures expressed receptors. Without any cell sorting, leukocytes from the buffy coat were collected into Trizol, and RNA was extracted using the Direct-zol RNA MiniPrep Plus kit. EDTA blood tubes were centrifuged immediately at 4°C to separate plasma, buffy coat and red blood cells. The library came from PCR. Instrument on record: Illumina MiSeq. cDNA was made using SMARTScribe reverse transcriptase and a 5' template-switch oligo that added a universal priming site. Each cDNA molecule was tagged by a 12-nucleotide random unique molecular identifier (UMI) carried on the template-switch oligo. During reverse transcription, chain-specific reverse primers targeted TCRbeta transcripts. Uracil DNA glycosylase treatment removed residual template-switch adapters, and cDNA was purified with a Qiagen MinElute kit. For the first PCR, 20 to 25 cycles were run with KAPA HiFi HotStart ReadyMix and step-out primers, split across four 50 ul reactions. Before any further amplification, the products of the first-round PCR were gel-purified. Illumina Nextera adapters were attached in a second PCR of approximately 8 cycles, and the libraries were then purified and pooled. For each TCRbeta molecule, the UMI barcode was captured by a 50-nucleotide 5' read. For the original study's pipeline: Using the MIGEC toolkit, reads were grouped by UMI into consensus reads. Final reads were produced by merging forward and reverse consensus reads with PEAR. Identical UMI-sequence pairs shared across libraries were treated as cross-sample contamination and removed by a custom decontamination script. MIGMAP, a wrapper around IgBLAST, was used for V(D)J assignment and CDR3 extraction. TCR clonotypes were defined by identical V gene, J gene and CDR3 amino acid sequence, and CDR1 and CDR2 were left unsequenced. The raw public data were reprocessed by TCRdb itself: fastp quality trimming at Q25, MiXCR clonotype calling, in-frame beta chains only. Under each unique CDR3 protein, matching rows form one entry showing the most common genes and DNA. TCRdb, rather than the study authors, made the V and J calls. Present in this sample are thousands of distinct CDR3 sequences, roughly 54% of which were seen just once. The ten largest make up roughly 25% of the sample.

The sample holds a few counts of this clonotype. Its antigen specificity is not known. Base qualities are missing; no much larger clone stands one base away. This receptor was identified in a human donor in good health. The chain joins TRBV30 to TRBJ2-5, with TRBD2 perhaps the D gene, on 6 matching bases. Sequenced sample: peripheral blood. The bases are TGTGCCTGGAGGCGGGGACTCTCGTCCCAAGAGACCCAGTACTTC. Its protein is CAWRRGLSSQETQYF.